What follows are 7 T cell receptor beta chains derived from one specimen sequenced in a study of T cell repertoires in cytomegalovirus infection. The antigens of these receptors remain unknown. TCRdb reanalysed the reads using MiXCR and keeps one entry per CDR3 protein. The data show 450,000 to 550,000 distinct CDR3 sequences, about 42% seen once. Sample: cultured PBMCs, taken from culture after CMV antigen stimulation. All receptors derive from a human donor in good health (CMV status not recorded). Some clones in this sample may be carry-over from other donors' samples.

The chain uses TRBV2 and TRBJ1-3; no definite D call. Trimming stripped 3 bases from V and 6 bases from J, with 12 bases between. Germline V gene sequence: CDR1 SNHLY, CDR2 FYNNEI. The CDR3 extends over 14 amino acids. CDR3 in DNA: TGTGCCAGCAGTGATGGCCTCAACCTAAACACCATATATTTT. Translation: CASSDGLNLNTIYF. Filled out from reference TRBV2 and TRBJ1-3, the complete variable domain reads EPEVTQTPSHQVTQMGQEVILRCVPISNHLYFYWYRQILGQKVEFLVSFYNNEISEKSEIFDDQFSVERPDGSNFTLKIRSTKLEDSAMYFCASSDGLNLNTIYFGEGSWLTVV.

The genes are TRBV6-2 or TRBV6-3 and TRBJ2-7; D might be TRBD2 (6 bases). The ends were cut back, 5 bases at V and 3 bases at J, with 14 bases in the middle. The CDR3 contains 14 residues. Per germline, CDR1 MNHEY and CDR2 SVGEGT. CDR3 protein: CASSAGQGNYEQYF. CDR3 nucleotide sequence: TGTGCCAGCAGTGCGGGGCAGGGCAACTACGAGCAGTACTTC.

The chain combines TRBV28 with TRBJ2-3, with 12 bases aligning to TRBD2. V shed 4 bases, J shed 3 bases, and the junction held 11 bases outside the gene matches. The CDR3 consists of 18 residues. Germline V gene sequence: CDR1 MDHEN, CDR2 SYDVKM. The CDR3 region is CASSSSLAGGPGTDTQYF. CDR3 in DNA: TGTGCCAGCAGTTCGTCCCTAGCGGGAGGGCCGGGTACAGATACGCAGTATTTT.

CDR3 sequence (DNA): TGTGCCAGCAGCCGAGGGTGGGGCCGGACTAGCGGGACGGACGGGGAGCTGTTTTTT. As protein: CASSRGWGRTSGTDGELFF. The J gene is TRBJ2-2, the V gene TRBV5-4, with 12 bases that match TRBD2. Trimming removed 4 bases from V and 7 bases from J; junction bases left unmatched: 17. CDR1 and CDR2 (germline): SGHNT, YYREEE (reference sequence). The CDR3 is 19 residues long.

CDR3 region: CASSTTDMNTEAFF. CDR3 bases: TGTGCCAGCAGCACCACTGATATGAACACTGAAGCTTTCTTT. This chain links TRBV11-2 with TRBJ1-1; no clear D. CDR1 SGHAT and CDR2 FQNNGV come from the germline V gene. The CDR3 runs 14 residues. The V end lost 5 bases, the J end lost 0 bases, and 10 bases lay between the germline ends.

Note on this clonotype: One end of the junction does not line up with germline, which may come from a read error. This chain connects TRBV7-8 to TRBJ1-4; TRBD1 aligns across 7 bases. The CDR3 is made up of 15 amino acids. Germline V CDR1 and CDR2: SGHVS, FQNEAQ. In nucleotides, the CDR3 is TGCGCCAGCAGCCGGGACAGTCAGACTAATGAAAAACTGTTTTTT. Its protein is CASSRDSQTNEKLFF.

This clonotype came up many times. The V gene is TRBV6-2 or TRBV6-3, the J gene TRBJ1-1; D ambiguous. Trimming took off 8 bases at V and 2 bases at J, with 6 bases between the two ends. Germline-derived CDR1 and CDR2 are MNHEY and SVGEGT. CDR3 length equals 11 residues. The CDR3 loop reads CASSRNTEAFF. Here the CDR3 DNA reads TGTGCCAGCTCCCGAAACACTGAAGCTTTCTTT.